This T cell receptor beta chain was profiled in a study of blood T cell repertoires in COVID-19. Overall study: Whether acute or convalescent, the COVID-19 samples came from the United States, Italy and Spain. T cells, B-cell-depleted T cells, or PBMCs supplied cDNA or gDNA.

Germline CDR1 is MDHEN and CDR2 is SYDVKM. This CDR3 is built from 15 residues. V was cut by 7 bases and J by 5 bases, with 20 bases left in between. As originally analysed: Reference gene primer amplification gave estimated nucleated cell counts. Only in-frame clones appear in the TCRdb table, and some are missing; sequencing was by immunoSEQ multiplex PCR. Clonal size and the V and J genes are those of that table, whereas D and trimming came from the DNA. The table has about 39,000 clones, about 82% seen once; the top ten hold approximately 9.1%. The V and J genes are TRBV28 and TRBJ1-1, with D perhaps TRBD1 (6 bases). The sample taken for sequencing was peripheral blood. The clonotype originates from a man aged 55-75 years in a cohort sampled during active COVID-19. DNA for the CDR3: TGTGCCAGCAACCGAGGACAACCAAGGGGGACTGAAGCTTTCTTT. The encoded protein is CASNRGQPRGTEAFF.